This TCR beta chain comes out of a study of T cell repertoires in cytomegalovirus infection. About the study: Evidence of both CMV infection and a matching HLA type came from public TCR beta signatures.

TCRdb analysed the reads with MiXCR anew, one entry per CDR3 protein. The data show under 300,000 distinct CDR3 sequences, with about a sixth seen just once and about half held by the top ten. Study-wide results and caveats: CMV carriers with the relevant HLA were identified by cumulative public TCR beta family frequency.

Trimming cost V 4 bases and J 0 bases, with 12 bases left between them. CDR3 length equals 15 residues. Germline V gives CDR1 MNHEY, CDR2 SVGEGT. This clonotype appeared a few times. Antigen specificity is unknown. The chain is built from TRBV6-2 or TRBV6-3 and TRBJ1-1; D call uncertain. The sequencing input was CD8+ T cells from PBMCs. The receptor was isolated from a human donor in good health (CMV status not recorded). Some clones in this sample may be carry-over from other donors' samples. CDR3 DNA sequence: TGTGCCAGCAGTTCCATCCCCGGGGTGAACACTGAAGCTTTCTTT. This gives the protein CASSSIPGVNTEAFF.